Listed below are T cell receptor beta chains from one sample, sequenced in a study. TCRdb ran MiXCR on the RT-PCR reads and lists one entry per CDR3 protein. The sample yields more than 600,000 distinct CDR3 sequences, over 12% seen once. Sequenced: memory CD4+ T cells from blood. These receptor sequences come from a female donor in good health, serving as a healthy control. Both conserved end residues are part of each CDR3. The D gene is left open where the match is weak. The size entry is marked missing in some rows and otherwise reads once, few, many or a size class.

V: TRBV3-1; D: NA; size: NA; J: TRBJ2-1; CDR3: CASSQGTWEQFF; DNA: TGTGCCAGCAGCCAGGGGACTTGGGAGCAGTTCTTC
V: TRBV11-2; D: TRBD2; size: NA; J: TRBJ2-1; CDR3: CASSLLGGSIYNEQFF; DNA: TGTGCCAGCAGCTTATTGGGGGGGTCTATCTACAATGAGCAGTTCTTC
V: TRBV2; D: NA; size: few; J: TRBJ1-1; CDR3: CASGVATRGAFF; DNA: TGTGCCAGTGGGGTTGCAACGAGGGGGGCTTTCTTT
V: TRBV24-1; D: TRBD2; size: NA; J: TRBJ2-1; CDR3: CATSDVGGSTYNEQFF; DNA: TGTGCCACCAGTGATGTAGGCGGGAGTACCTACAATGAGCAGTTCTTC
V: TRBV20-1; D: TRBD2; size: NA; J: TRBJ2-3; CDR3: CSAASGALKYF; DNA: TGCAGTGCCGCGAGCGGGGCGCTCAAGTATTTT
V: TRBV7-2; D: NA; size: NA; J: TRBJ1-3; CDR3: CASRGAPGNTIYF; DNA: TGTGCCAGCAGGGGTGCCCCTGGAAACACCATATATTTT
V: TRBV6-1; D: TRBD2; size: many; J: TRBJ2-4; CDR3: CASSEWRLAGVNIQYF; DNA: TGTGCCAGCAGTGAATGGCGACTAGCGGGAGTGAACATTCAGTACTTC
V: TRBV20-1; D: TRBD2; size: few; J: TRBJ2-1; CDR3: CSADSQLAEAQFF; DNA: TGCAGTGCTGATTCCCAACTAGCGGAAGCGCAGTTCTTC
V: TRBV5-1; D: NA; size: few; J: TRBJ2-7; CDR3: CASSSRTGWADEQYF; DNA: TGCGCCAGCAGCTCCCGGACGGGGTGGGCGGATGAGCAGTACTTC
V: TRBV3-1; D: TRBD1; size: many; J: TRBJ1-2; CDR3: CASSQEGQGASGYTF; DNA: TGTGCCAGCAGCCAAGAGGGACAGGGGGCGAGTGGCTACACCTTC
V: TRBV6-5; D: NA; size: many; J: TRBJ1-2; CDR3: CASSYSPGSGSYTF; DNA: TGTGCCAGCAGTTACTCGCCCGGATCCGGTTCCTACACCTTC
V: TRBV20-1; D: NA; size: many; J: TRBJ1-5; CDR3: CSARDGYQPQHF; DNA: TGCAGTGCTAGAGATGGGTATCAGCCCCAGCATTTT
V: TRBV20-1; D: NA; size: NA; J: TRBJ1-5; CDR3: CSALILGTGNQPQHF; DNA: TGCAGTGCTCTAATATTGGGTACGGGCAATCAGCCCCAGCATTTT
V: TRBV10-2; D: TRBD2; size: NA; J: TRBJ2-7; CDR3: CASSESAGVEQYF; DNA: TGCGCCAGCAGTGAGTCGGCGGGGGTCGAGCAGTACTTC
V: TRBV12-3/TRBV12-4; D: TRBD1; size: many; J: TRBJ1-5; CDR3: CASSKFTGDQPQHF; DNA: TGTGCCAGCAGCAAGTTCACAGGGGACCAGCCCCAGCATTTT
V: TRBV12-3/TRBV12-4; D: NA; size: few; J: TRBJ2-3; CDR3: CASSQTRDTQYF; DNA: TGTGCCAGCAGTCAAACGAGGGATACGCAGTATTTT
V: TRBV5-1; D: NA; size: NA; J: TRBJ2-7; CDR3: CASKIDDNYEQYF; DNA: TGCGCCAGCAAAATAGACGATAACTACGAGCAGTACTTC
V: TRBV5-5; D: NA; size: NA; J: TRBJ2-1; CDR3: CASSFIVQSSYNEQFF; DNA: TGTGCCAGCAGCTTTATAGTGCAAAGCTCCTACAATGAGCAGTTCTTC
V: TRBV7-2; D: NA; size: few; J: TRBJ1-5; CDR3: CASHRDSNQPQHF; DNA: TGTGCCAGCCACCGGGACAGCAATCAGCCCCAGCATTTT
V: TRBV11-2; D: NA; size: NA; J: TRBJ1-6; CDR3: CASSLVRETPLHF; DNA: TGTGCCAGCAGCTTAGTCAGGGAAACACCCCTCCACTTT
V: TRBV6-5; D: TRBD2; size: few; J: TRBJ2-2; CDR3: CASSGLAGGANTGELFF; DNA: TGTGCCAGCAGCGGACTAGCGGGGGGGGCGAACACCGGGGAGCTGTTTTTT
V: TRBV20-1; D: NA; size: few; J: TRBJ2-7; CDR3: CSATRASSIEQYF; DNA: TGCAGTGCCACCAGGGCCTCTAGTATCGAGCAGTACTTC
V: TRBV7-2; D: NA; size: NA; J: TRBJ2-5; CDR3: CASSRLAFQETQYF; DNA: TGTGCCAGCAGCCGTCTAGCATTCCAAGAGACCCAGTACTTC
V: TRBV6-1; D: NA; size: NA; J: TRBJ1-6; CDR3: CASSEEQDRNSPLHF; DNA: TGTGCCAGCAGTGAAGAACAGGACAGAAATTCACCCCTCCACTTT
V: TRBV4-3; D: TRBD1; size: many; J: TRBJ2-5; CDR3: CASSQGHSGGQETQYF; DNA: TGCGCCAGCAGCCAAGGGCATTCAGGGGGCCAAGAGACCCAGTACTTC
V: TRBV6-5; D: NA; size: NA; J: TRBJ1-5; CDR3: CASSYLGGQQPQHF; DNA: TGTGCCAGCAGTTACTTGGGGGGTCAGCAGCCCCAGCATTTT
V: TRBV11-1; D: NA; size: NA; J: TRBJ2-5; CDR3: CASRRTAQETQYF; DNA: TGTGCCAGCAGGAGGACGGCTCAAGAGACCCAGTACTTC
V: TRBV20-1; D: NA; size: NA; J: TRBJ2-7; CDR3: CSARGGLAEISYEQYF; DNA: TGCAGTGCTAGAGGGGGGCTAGCGGAAATCTCCTACGAGCAGTACTTC
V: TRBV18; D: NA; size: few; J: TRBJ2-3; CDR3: CASSPEGSADTQYF; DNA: TGTGCCAGCTCACCTGAGGGGAGCGCAGATACGCAGTATTTT
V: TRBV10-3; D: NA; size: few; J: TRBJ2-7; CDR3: CAISFSQGTYEQYF; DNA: TGTGCCATCAGTTTCTCACAGGGTACCTACGAGCAGTACTTC
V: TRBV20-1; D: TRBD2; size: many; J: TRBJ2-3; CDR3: CSAELAGGSDTQYF; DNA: TGCAGTGCTGAATTAGCGGGAGGTTCAGATACGCAGTATTTT
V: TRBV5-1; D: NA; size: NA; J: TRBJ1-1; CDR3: CASSLVGSTEAFF; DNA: TGCGCCAGCAGCTTGGTGGGCAGCACTGAAGCTTTCTTT
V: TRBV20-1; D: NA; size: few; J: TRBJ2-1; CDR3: CSARDRRGPGDEQFF; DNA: TGCAGTGCTAGAGATCGGCGGGGACCAGGGGATGAGCAGTTCTTC
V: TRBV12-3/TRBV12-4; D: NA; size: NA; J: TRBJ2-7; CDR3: CASSLARTISYEQYF; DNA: TGTGCCAGCAGTTTGGCTAGGACGATCTCCTACGAGCAGTACTTC
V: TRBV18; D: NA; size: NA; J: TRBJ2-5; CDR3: CASSLGLSRETQYF; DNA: TGTGCCAGCTCACTGGGACTTTCACGGGAGACCCAGTACTTC
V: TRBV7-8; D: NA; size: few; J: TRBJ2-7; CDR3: CASSPYPDPSYEQYF; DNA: TGTGCCAGCAGCCCATACCCGGACCCTTCCTACGAGCAGTACTTC
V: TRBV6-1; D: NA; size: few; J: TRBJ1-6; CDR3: CASSVEANSPLHF; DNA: TGTGCCAGCAGTGTAGAAGCGAATTCACCCCTCCACTTT
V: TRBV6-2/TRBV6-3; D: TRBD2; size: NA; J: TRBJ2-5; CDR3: CASSWRAGGGETQYF; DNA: TGTGCCAGCAGTTGGAGAGCGGGAGGAGGAGAGACCCAGTACTTC
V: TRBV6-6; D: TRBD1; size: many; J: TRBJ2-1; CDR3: CASSKDRYNEQFF; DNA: TGTGCCAGCAGCAAGGACAGGTACAATGAGCAGTTCTTC
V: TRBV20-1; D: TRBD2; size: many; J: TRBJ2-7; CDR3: CSARGLAGVGRTYEQYF; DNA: TGCAGTGCTAGAGGACTAGCGGGAGTGGGTAGGACCTACGAGCAGTACTTC
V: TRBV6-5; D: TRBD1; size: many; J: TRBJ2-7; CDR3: CASSKTGRGYEQYF; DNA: TGTGCCAGCAGTAAGACAGGGCGCGGCTACGAGCAGTACTTC
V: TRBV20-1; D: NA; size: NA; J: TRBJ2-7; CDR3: CSASFGSYEQYF; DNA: TGCAGTGCTAGTTTTGGCTCCTACGAGCAGTACTTC
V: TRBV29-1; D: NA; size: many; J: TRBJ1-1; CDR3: CSTDGQLTEAFF; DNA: TGCAGCACAGACGGACAGCTCACTGAAGCTTTCTTT
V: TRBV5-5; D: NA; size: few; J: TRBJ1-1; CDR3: CASSWGQGSSEAFF; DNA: TGTGCCAGCAGCTGGGGGCAGGGGAGTAGTGAAGCTTTCTTT
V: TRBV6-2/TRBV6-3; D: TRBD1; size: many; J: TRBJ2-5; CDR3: CASSWDRDHYQETQYF; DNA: TGTGCCAGCAGTTGGGACAGGGATCATTACCAAGAGACCCAGTACTTC
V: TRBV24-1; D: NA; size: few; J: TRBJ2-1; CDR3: CATSEDSVDNEQFF; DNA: TGTGCCACCAGTGAGGATTCGGTCGACAATGAGCAGTTCTTC
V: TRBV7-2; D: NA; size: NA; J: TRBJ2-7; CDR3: CASSLGMAVGEYF; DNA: TGTGCCAGCAGCTTAGGGATGGCGGTAGGGGAGTACTTC
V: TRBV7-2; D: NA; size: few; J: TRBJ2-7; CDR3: CASRPDRTSYEQYF; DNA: TGTGCCAGCAGACCCGACAGGACCTCCTACGAGCAGTACTTC
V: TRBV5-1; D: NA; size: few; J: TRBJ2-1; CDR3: CASSLSPDGVNEQFF; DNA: TGCGCCAGCAGCTTGTCCCCGGACGGAGTTAATGAGCAGTTCTTC
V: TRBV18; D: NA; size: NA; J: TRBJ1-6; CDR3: CASSPTQVFYNSPLHF; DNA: TGTGCCAGCTCACCTACACAGGTGTTCTATAATTCACCCCTCCACTTT
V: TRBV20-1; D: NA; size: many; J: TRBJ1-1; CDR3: CSADPRDTEAFF; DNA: TGCAGTGCTGATCCCAGGGACACTGAAGCTTTCTTT
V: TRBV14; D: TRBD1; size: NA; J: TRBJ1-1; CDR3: CASSQRQGASMNTEAFF; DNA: TGTGCCAGCAGCCAAAGACAGGGGGCTTCCATGAACACTGAAGCTTTCTTT
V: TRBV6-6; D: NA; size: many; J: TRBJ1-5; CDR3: CASSYSVDQPQHF; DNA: TGTGCCAGCAGTTACTCGGTGGATCAGCCCCAGCATTTT
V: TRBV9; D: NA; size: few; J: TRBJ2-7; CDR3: CASSVVDVSYEQYF; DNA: TGTGCCAGCAGCGTAGTTGACGTCTCCTACGAGCAGTACTTC
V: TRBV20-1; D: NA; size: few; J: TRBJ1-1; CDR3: CSASPHVGMNTEAFF; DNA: TGCAGTGCTTCCCCCCATGTGGGGATGAACACTGAAGCTTTCTTT
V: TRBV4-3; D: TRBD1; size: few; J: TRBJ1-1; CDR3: CASSLRDRVPEAFF; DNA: TGCGCCAGCAGCCTCCGGGACAGGGTCCCTGAAGCTTTCTTT
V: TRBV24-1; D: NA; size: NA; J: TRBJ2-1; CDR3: CATSERTSLAYNEQFF; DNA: TGTGCCACCAGTGAGCGGACCAGTTTGGCCTACAATGAGCAGTTCTTC
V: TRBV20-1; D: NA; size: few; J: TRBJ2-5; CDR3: CSARDVLVRLRQETQYF; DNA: TGCAGTGCTAGAGATGTTTTAGTCCGACTCAGGCAAGAGACCCAGTACTTC
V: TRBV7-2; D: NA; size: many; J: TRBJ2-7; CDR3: CASSLDPSSYEQYF; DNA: TGTGCCAGCAGCTTAGACCCCAGCTCCTACGAGCAGTACTTC
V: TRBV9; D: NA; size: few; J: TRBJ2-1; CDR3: CASSVLPSNNEQFF; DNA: TGTGCCAGCAGCGTTCTGCCATCGAACAATGAGCAGTTCTTC